This T cell receptor (beta chain) originates from a study of control samples from healthy donors and cancer patients (TCRdb year 2020). V is pared back by 0 bases and J by 4 bases, with 14 bases lying between the germline termini. The CDR3 starts with the cysteine, ends with the phenylalanine, and has 16 residues. The kept DNA is CDR3 alone, 48 bases in frame from the first base. As encoded in the germline V gene, CDR1 is SGHRS while CDR2 is YFSETQ. Library creation used the immunoSEQ multiplex PCR assay. The table comes from immuneACCESS by way of TCRdb, which keeps in-frame sequences with V and J called. Part of the clones is missing from these tables; in studies checked, under half for an unresolved V gene and the rest for unknown reasons. This sample lists 85,000 to 120,000 clones; just over 90% were detected once. Around 2.3% of the sample goes to the ten largest clones. Regarding this clone: The antigen it recognizes is unknown. Nothing much larger sits one base from this clone, and base qualities are not available.

Sequences were obtained from blood. The sequence is built from TRBV5-1 and TRBJ2-1, and TRBD2 may be the D gene, going by 5 matching bases. This TCR was recovered from a woman younger than 30 in good health. The CDR3 region reads CASSLAPSGTYNEQFF. The nucleotide sequence reads as follows: TGCGCCAGCAGCTTGGCACCAAGCGGTACTTACAATGAGCAGTTCTTC.